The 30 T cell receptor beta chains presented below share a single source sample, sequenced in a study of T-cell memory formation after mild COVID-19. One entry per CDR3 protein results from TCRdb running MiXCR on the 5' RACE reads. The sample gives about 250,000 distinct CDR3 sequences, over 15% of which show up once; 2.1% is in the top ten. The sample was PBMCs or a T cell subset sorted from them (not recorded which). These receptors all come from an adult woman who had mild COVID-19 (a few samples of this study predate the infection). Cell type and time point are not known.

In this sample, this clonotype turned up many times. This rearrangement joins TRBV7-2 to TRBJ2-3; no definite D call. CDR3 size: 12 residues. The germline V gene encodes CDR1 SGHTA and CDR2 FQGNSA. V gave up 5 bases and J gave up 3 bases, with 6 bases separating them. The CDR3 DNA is TGTGCCAGCAGCCAATATACAGATACGCAGTATTTT. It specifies CASSQYTDTQYF.

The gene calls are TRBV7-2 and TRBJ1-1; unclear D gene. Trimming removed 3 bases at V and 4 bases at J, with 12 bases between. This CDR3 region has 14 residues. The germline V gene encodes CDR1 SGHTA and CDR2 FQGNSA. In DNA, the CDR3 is TGTGCCAGCAGCTTGTCCCCGGGAGGCACTGAAGCTTTCTTT. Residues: CASSLSPGGTEAFF.

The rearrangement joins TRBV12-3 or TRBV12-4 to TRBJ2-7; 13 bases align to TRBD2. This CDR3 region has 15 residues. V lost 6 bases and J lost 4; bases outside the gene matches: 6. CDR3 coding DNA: TGTGCCAGCAGCCACGGACTAGCGGGAGCTTACGAGCAGTACTTC. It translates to CASSHGLAGAYEQYF.

In DNA form, the CDR3 reads TGTGCCAGCAGGCCGGGACAGGGTGGAGTCGGGCGGACCGGGGAGCTGTTTTTT. Translation: CASRPGQGGVGRTGELFF. The V gene is TRBV27, the J gene TRBJ2-2; 9 positions match TRBD1. Trimming removed 6 bases from V and 5 bases from J; junction bases left unmatched: 16. The germline gives CDR1 MNHEY, CDR2 SMNVEV (reference sequence). The CDR3 length is 18 residues.

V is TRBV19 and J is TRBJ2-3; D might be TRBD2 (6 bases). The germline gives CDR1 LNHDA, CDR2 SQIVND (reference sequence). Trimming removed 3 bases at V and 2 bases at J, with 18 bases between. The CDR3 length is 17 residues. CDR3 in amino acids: CASSIANRRGPTDTQYF. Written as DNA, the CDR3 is TGTGCCAGTAGTATCGCGAATCGGAGGGGCCCCACAGATACGCAGTATTTT.

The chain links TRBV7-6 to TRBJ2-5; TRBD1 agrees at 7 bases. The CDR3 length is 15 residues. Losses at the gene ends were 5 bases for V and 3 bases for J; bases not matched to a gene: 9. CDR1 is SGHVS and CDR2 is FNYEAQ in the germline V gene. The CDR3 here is CASSPRQGGEETQYF. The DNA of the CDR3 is TGTGCCAGCAGCCCGCGACAGGGTGGGGAAGAGACCCAGTACTTC.

CDR3 coding DNA: TGTGCTAGTGGTTTGGAAGTGGTCAGGGCAGATACGCAGTATTTT. It translates to CASGLEVVRADTQYF. The chain links TRBV12-5 to TRBJ2-3; tentative D call: TRBD1 (5 bases). This CDR3 is built from 15 residues. The V end was cut by 1 base, the J end by 4 bases, with 12 bases between. Looked up from germline, CDR1 is LGHNT and CDR2 is FRNRAP.

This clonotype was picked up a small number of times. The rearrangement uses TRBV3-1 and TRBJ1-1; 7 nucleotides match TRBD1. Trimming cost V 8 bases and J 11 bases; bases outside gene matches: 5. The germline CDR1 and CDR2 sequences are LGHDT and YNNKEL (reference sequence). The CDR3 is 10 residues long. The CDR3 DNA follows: TGTGCCAGCTCGGGACAGTGGGCTTTCTTT. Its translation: CASSGQWAFF.

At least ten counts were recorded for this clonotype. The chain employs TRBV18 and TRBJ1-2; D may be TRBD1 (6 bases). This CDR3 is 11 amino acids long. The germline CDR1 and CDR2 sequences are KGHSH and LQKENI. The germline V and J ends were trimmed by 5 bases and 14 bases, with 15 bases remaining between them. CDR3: CASSSGQTGTF. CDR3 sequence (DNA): TGTGCCAGCTCATCAGGACAGACGGGTACCTTC.

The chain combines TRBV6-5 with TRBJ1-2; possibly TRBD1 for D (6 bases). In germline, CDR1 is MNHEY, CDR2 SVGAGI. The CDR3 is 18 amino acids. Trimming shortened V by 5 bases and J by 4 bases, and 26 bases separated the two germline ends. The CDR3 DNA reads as TGTGCCAGCAGTCCCAGGGGAGCAGGGTGGGGTTCGGCCTATGGCTACACCTTC. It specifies CASSPRGAGWGSAYGYTF.

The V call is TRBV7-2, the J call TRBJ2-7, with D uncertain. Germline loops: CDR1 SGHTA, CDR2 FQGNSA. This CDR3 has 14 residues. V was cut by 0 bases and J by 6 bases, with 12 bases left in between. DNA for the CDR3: TGTGCCAGCAGCTTAGCACCATTAGGCACCGAGCAGTACTTC. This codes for CASSLAPLGTEQYF.

The CDR3 coding sequence is TGTGCCAGCAGCTTAGCCGGTAGAGATACGCAGTATTTT. Its translation is CASSLAGRDTQYF. The chain uses TRBV7-8 and TRBJ2-3; D is ambiguous. CDR3 length equals 13 residues. The germline CDR1 and CDR2 sequences are SGHVS and FQNEAQ. With 0 bases removed from V and 5 bases from J, the gap between germline ends came to 6 bases.

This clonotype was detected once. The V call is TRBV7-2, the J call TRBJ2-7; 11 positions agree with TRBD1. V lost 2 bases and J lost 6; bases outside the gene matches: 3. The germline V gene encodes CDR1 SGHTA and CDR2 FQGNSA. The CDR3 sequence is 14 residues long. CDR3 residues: CASSLPGQGGEQYF. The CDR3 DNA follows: TGTGCCAGCAGCTTACCGGGACAGGGGGGCGAGCAGTACTTC.

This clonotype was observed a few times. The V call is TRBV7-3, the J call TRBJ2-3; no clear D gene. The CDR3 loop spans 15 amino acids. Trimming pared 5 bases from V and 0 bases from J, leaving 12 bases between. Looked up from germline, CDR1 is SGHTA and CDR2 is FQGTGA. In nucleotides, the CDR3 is TGTGCCAGCAGCCCTCCCTTGTCTAGCACAGATACGCAGTATTTT. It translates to CASSPPLSSTDTQYF.

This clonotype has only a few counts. Here the CDR3 reads CASTLQHGRSEAFF. The CDR3 DNA reads as TGTGCCAGCACGCTCCAACATGGGCGTTCTGAAGCTTTCTTT. The genes are TRBV12-3 or TRBV12-4 and TRBJ1-1, with D hard to call. Trimming left V 7 bases short and J 6 bases short, with 18 bases between. CDR3 length: 14 amino acids.

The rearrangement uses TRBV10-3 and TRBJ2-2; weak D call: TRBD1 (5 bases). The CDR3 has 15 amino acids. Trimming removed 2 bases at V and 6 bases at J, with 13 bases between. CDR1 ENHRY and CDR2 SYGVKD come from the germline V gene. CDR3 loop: CAISEEQEGAGELFF. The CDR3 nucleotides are TGTGCCATCAGTGAGGAGCAGGAAGGGGCCGGGGAGCTGTTTTTT.

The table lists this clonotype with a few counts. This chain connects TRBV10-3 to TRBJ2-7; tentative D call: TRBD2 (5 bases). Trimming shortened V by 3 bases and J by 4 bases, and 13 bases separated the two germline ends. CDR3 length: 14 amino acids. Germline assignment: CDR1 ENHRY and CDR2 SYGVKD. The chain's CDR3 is CAISEGGFEYEQYF. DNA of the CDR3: TGTGCCATCAGTGAAGGCGGGTTCGAGTACGAGCAGTACTTC.

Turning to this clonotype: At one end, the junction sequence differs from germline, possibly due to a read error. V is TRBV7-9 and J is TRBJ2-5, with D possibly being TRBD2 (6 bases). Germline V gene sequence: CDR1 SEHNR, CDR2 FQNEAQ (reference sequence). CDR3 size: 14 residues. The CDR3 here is CAGSPVRRGETQYF. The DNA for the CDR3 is TGTGCCGGCAGCCCGGTCCGGAGGGGAGAGACCCAGTACTTC.

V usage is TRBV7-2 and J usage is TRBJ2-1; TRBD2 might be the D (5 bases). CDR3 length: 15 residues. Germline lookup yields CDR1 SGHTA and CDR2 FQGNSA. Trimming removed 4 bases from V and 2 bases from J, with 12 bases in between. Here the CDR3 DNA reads TGTGCCAGCAGCTCTAGCAGGAACCCCTACAATGAGCAGTTCTTC. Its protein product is CASSSSRNPYNEQFF.

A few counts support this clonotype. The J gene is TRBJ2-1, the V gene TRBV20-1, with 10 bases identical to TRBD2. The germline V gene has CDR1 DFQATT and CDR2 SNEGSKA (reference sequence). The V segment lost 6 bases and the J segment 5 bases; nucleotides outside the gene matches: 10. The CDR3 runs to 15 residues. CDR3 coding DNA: TGCAGTGCACCAACCCTAGCGGGGGTAGACAATGAGCAGTTCTTC. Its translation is CSAPTLAGVDNEQFF.

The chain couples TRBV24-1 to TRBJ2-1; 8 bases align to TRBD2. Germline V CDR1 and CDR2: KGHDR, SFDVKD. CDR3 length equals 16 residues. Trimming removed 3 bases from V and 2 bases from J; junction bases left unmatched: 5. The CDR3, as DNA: TGTGCCACCAGTGATCCTAGCGGGCCCGCCTACAATGAGCAGTTCTTC. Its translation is CATSDPSGPAYNEQFF.

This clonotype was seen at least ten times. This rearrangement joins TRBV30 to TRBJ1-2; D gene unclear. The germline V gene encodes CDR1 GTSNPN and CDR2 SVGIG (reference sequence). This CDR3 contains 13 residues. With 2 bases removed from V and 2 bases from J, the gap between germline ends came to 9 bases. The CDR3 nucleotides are TGTGCCTGGAGTAAGAACCTAAACTATGGCTACACCTTC. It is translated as CAWSKNLNYGYTF. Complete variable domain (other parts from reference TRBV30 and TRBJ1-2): SQTIHQWPATLVQPVGSPLSLECTVEGTSNPNLYWYRQAAGRGLQLLFYSVGIGQISSEVPQNLSASRPQDRQFILSSKKLLLSDSGFYLCAWSKNLNYGYTFGSGTRLTVV.

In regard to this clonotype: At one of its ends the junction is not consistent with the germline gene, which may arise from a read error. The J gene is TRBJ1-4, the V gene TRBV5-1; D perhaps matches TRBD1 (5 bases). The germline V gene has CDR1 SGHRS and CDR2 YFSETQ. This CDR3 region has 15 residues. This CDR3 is CASRLGGATNEKLFF. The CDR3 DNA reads TGCGCCAGCAGATTGGGGGGAGCAACTAATGAAAAACTGTTTTTT. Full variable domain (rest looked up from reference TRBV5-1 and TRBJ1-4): KAGVTQTPRYLIKTRGQQVTLSCSPISGHRSVSWYQQTPGQGLQFLFEYFSETQRNKGNFPGRFSGRQFSNSRSEMNVSTLELGDSALYLCASRLGGATNEKLFFGSGTQLSVL.

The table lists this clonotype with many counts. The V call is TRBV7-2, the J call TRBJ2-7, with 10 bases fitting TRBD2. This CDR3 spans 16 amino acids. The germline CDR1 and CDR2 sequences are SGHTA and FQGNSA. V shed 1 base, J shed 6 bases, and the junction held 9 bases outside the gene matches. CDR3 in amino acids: CASSLVTAGGMGEQYF. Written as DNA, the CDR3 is TGTGCCAGCAGCTTAGTTACAGCGGGAGGGATGGGCGAGCAGTACTTC.

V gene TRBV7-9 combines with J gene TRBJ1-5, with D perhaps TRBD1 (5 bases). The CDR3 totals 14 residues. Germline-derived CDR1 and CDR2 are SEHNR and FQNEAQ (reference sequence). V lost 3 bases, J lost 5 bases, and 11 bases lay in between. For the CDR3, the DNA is TGTGCCAGCAGCTTCGACAGTGGTTATCAGCCCCAGCATTTT. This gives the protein CASSFDSGYQPQHF. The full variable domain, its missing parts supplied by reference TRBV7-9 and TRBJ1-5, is DTGVSQNPRHKITKRGQNVTFRCDPISEHNRLYWYRQTLGQGPEFLTYFQNEAQLEKSRLLSDRFSAERPKGSFSTLEIQRTEQGDSAMYLCASSFDSGYQPQHFGDGTRLSIL.

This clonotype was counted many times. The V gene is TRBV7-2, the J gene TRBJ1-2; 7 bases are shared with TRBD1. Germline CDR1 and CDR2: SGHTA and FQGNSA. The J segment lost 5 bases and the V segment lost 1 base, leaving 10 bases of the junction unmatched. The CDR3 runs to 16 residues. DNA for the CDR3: TGTGCCAGCAGCTTAGTTTCAGGGGGAGCGGATTATGGCTACACCTTC. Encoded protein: CASSLVSGGADYGYTF.

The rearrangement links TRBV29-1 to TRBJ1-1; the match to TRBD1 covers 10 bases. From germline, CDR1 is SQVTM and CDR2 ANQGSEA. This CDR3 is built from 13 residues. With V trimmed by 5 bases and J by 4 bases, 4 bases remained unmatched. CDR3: CSVRTGGITEAFF. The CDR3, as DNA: TGCAGCGTTCGGACAGGGGGGATCACTGAAGCTTTCTTT.

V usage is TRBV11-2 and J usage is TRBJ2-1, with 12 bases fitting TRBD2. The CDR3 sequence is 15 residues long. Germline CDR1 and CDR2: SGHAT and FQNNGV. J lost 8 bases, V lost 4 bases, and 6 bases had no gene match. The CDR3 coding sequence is TGTGCCAGCAGCTCTCCTAGCGGGAGGGCCTATGAGCAGTTCTTC. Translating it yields CASSSPSGRAYEQFF.

The CDR3 DNA is TGTGCCAGCAGCTTGATGGGGGACAGTCCCGTGGAGACCCAGTACTTC. It is translated as CASSLMGDSPVETQYF. The chain recombines TRBV7-6 with TRBJ2-5, with 7 positions matching TRBD1. CDR1 and CDR2 from the germline V gene are SGHVS and FNYEAQ. With 3 bases clipped from V and 5 bases from J, the junction kept 12 bases outside the gene matches. The CDR3 length is 16 residues.

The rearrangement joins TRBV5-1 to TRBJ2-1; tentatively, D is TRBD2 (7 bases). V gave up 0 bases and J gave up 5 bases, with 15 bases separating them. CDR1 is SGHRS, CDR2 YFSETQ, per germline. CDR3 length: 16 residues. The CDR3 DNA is TGCGCCAGCAGCTTGGAAGTTGCGGGGGCGAACAATGAGCAGTTCTTC. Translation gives CASSLEVAGANNEQFF.